This TCR beta chain originates from a study of blood T cell repertoires in COVID-19. Turning to the study itself: The analysed material was cDNA or gDNA that came from T cells, B-cell-depleted T cells, or PBMCs.

The V gene's germline CDR1 is MNHEY and CDR2 SVGEGT. The CDR3 covers 12 residues. V dropped 4 bases and J dropped 1 base, with 5 bases sitting between them. Living in 25 or so US areas, the participants were between 18 and 89 years of age. Participants' reported clinical history set cohort assignment. The study recruited exposed participants who had met a COVID-19 case within 2 weeks before entry. This clone was counted ten times or more. TCRdb keeps only in-frame clones here, not all; method: immunoSEQ multiplex PCR. Among more than 150,000 clones listed, over 70% were seen once. The TCR comes from a man in his 60s who had been exposed to COVID-19. Sequencing was done on a sample of PBMCs or T cells enriched from blood (not recorded which). This chain connects TRBV6-2 or TRBV6-3 to TRBJ2-7, with D uncertain. CDR3 DNA sequence: TGTGCCAGCAGTTTCCCTTCCTACGAGCAGTACTTC. The encoded protein is CASSFPSYEQYF.